The TCR beta chain under discussion was sequenced for a study of human T cells and chemical hapten exposure (dated by TCRdb to the early 2020s). For context, the study as a whole: Libraries were combined into a pool for sequencing, and differences in TCR yield between samples came mainly from small differences in library volumes within the pool. In alopecia patients, the study followed how the peripheral blood TCR repertoire changed in vivo over primary and secondary sensitization to diphenylcyclopropenone (DPC), a hapten. For every blood RNA sample, sequencing covered both the TCR alpha and TCR beta chains.

The time point label for this specimen denotes: healthy volunteer bleed at 2 weeks. Total RNA was isolated from unfractionated whole blood collected in Tempus Blood RNA tubes. As TCR sequencing controls, about five healthy volunteers were used, with blood taken at day 0, 2 weeks and 6 weeks. Details on this clonotype: The clone's antigen remains unknown. The record has no base qualities; no much larger clone is one base away.

General conclusions and limits of the study: The number of TCRs above 1 in 1000 frequency did not change with DPC sensitization; there was no evidence of global repertoire structure alterations. After repeated subsampling, changes were observed in the strength of the expansion versus patch-test correlation and in the threshold at which the correlation became significant.

Germline trimming amounts to 0 bases on V and 8 bases on J, with 7 as the count of junction bases outside the gene matches. CDR1 DFQATT and CDR2 SNEGSKA are derived from the germline V gene (reference sequence). The cysteine opens and the phenylalanine closes a CDR3 of 17 amino acids. The read is trimmed to its CDR3 DNA, 51 bases read in frame from base 1. The library was obtained by RACE. The listed sequencing device is NextSeq 500. Library preparation attached unique molecular identifiers to individual cDNA molecules for quantitative, reproducible TCR counting. Regarding the original processing steps: Samples had a median of approximately 93,000 TCRs, with a range from about 20,000 to 690,600. The Decombinator software suite was used to annotate V, J and CDR3 in the TCR reads. Every sample was subsampled to the same number of TCRs (28,000) for the PS versus PT1 abundance plots. Expanded TCRs were defined as absent before sensitization and observed at least eight times at the 2-week time point. Using fastp trimming at Q25 and MiXCR clonotype assembly, TCRdb reanalyzed the public sequencing data and kept in-frame beta chains. Rows matching on CDR3 protein sequence are summarized as one entry with the most common DNA and genes. The V and J calls and clone size come from TCRdb's table, not from the authors' own analysis. The sample contains about 130,000 distinct CDR3 sequences, approximately 8.3% of them found a single time. Jointly, the top ten make up around 1.9% of the sample.

This TCR was recovered from a male donor in good health. Some clones in this sample may be carry-over from other donors' samples. The source material was whole blood. The rearrangement combines TRBV20-1 with TRBJ2-1; a stretch of 16 junction bases matches TRBD2. The DNA reads TGCAGTGCTAGAGATCTGGGACTAGCGGGGGGGCCCTATGAGCAGTTCTTC. Translated, this gives CSARDLGLAGGPYEQFF.